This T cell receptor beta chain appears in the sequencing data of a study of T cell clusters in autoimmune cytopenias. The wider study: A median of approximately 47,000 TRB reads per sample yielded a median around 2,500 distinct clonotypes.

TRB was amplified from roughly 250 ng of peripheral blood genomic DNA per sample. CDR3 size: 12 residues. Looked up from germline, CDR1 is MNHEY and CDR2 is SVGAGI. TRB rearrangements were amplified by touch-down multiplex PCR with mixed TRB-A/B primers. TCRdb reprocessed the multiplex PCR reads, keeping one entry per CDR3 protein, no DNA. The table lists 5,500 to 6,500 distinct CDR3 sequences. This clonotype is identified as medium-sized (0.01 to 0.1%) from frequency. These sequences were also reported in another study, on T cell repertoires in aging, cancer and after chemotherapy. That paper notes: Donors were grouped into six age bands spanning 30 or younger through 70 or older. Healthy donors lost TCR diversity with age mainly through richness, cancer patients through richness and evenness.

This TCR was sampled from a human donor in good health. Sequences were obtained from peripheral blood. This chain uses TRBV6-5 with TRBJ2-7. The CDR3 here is CASSYSSTEQYF.